This TCR beta chain stems from a study of cytomegalovirus exposure and HLA in healthy donors. The PCR used 60 Vbeta and 13 Jbeta primers. Clones were sequenced by immunoSEQ multiplex PCR, and TCRdb holds only the in-frame ones, with some missing. The sample includes some 120,000 clones, around 77% seen only once; the top ten take roughly 5.5%. CDR1 and CDR2 (germline): SGHDT, YYEEEE. This CDR3 has 14 amino acids. The J segment lost 1 base and the V segment lost 6 bases, leaving 6 bases of the junction unmatched. Input material: PBMCs. The sequence came from a man aged 30 to 39 in good health and CMV-seronegative. This sequence joins TRBV5-6 and TRBJ2-5; 7 nucleotides align to TRBD1. The CDR3 DNA follows: TGTGCCAGCAACAGGGGCTTGTCCCAAGAGACCCAGTACTTC. Translating gives CASNRGLSQETQYF.